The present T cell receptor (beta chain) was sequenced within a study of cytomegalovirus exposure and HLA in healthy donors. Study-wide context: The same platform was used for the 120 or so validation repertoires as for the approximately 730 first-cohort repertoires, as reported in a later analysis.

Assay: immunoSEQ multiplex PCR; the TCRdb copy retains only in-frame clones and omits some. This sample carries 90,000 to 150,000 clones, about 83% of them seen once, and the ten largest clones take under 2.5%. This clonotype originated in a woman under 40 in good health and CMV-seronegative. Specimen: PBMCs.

The CDR3 sequence is CASTRQGLTGNTIYF. CDR3 bases: TGTGCCAGCACCAGACAGGGATTGACTGGAAACACCATATATTTT. The chain recombines TRBV6-6 with TRBJ1-3; 7 bases agree with TRBD1. Per germline, CDR1 MNHNY and CDR2 SVGAGI (reference sequence). Losses at the gene ends were 7 bases for V and 2 bases for J; bases not matched to a gene: 8. The CDR3 has 15 residues.